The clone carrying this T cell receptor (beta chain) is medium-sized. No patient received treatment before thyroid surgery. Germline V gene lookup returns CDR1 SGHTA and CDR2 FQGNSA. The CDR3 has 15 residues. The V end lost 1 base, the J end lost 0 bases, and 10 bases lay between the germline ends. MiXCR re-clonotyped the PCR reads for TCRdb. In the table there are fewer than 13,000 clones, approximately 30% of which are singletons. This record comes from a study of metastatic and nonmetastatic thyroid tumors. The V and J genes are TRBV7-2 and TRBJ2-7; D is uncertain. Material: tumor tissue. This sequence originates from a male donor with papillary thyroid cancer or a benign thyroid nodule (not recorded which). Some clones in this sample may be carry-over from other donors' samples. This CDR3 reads CASSLGMDISYEQYF. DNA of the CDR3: TGTGCCAGCAGCTTAGGAATGGATATCTCCTACGAGCAGTACTTC.